These 17 T cell receptor beta chains were sequenced from one sample in a study of T cells in Graves' hyperthyroidism and ophthalmopathy. Template material for amplifying TCR beta CDR3 regions consisted of RNA transcripts. With the HTBI primer set, the TCR CDR3 went through a first round of RT-PCR. TCRdb called the multiplex PCR reads again in MiXCR, with one record for every CDR3 protein. The table shows 750,000 to 900,000 distinct CDR3 sequences, with 35% to 45% occurring only once. The specimen sequenced was blood. The origin of the receptors is a young man with Graves' hyperthyroidism.

Concerning this clonotype: A read error may produce the germline difference seen at one junction end. This rearrangement joins TRBV10-3 to TRBJ1-1; 10 nucleotides agree with TRBD1. Germline lookup yields CDR1 ENHRY and CDR2 SYGVKD. This CDR3 comprises 15 residues. The CDR3 nucleotides are TGTGCCAGCAGTGGGCCGGGACAGGGGAAGCCTGAAGCTTTCTTT. This gives the protein CASSGPGQGKPEAFF.

In its sample, this clonotype was seen a few times. The chain joins TRBV19 to TRBJ1-2; 8 bases fit TRBD1. V was clipped by 9 bases and J by 7 bases; unmatched bases: 13. The germline gives CDR1 LNHDA, CDR2 SQIVND (reference sequence). This CDR3 spans 14 amino acids. CDR3 nucleotide sequence: TGTGCCAGCTCACCTAACAGGGGGGGTGGTGGCTACACCTTC. This encodes CASSPNRGGGGYTF.

A note on this clonotype: A much larger clonotype is one base distant, so this may be a read error. The J gene is TRBJ1-1, the V gene TRBV7-8; D uncertain. In germline, CDR1 is SGHVS, CDR2 FQNEAQ. The CDR3 sequence is 16 residues long. CDR3 amino acids: CTSSLDWATHLNEAFF. As DNA, the CDR3 is TGTACCAGCAGCTTAGATTGGGCGACCCACCTCAACGAAGCTTTCTTT. The full variable domain, its missing parts supplied by reference TRBV7-8 and TRBJ1-1, is GAGVSQSPRYKVAKRGQDVALRCDPISGHVSLFWYQQALGQGPEFLTYFQNEAQLDKSGLPSDRFFAERPEGSVSTLKIQRTQQEDSAVYLCTSSLDWATHLNEAFFGQGTRLTVV.

The J gene is TRBJ2-5, the V gene TRBV12-3 or TRBV12-4; D call uncertain. The CDR3 is made up of 14 amino acids. V was cut by 5 bases and J by 5 bases, with 15 bases left in between. Here the CDR3 reads CASSAPSLGETQYF. The DNA of the CDR3 is TGTGCCAGCAGTGCTCCGTCCCTAGGCGAGACCCAGTACTTC.

V is TRBV5-4 and J is TRBJ2-5; 13 bases are shared with TRBD2. The CDR3 is 16 residues long. The J segment lost 4 bases and the V segment lost 3 bases, leaving 6 bases of the junction unmatched. The germline V gene has CDR1 SGHNT and CDR2 YYREEE (reference sequence). Here the CDR3 reads CASSSSRLAGGETQYF. CDR3 DNA sequence: TGTGCCAGCAGCTCCTCGCGACTAGCGGGAGGAGAGACCCAGTACTTC.

This chain links TRBV2 with TRBJ2-6, with a weak D call TRBD2 (6 bases). Germline V CDR1 and CDR2: SNHLY, FYNNEI. The CDR3 length is 15 residues. The ends were cut back, 8 bases at V and 6 bases at J, with 17 bases in the middle. CDR3 residues: CASWGDGPAANVLTF. The CDR3 DNA reads TGTGCCAGCTGGGGGGACGGGCCGGCGGCCAACGTCCTGACTTTC.

This clonotype turned up a few times. The J gene is TRBJ1-1, the V gene TRBV20-1, with D unclear. This CDR3 is built from 13 residues. The V end lost 6 bases, the J end lost 3 bases, and 14 bases lay between the germline ends. From germline, CDR1 is DFQATT and CDR2 SNEGSKA (reference sequence). The CDR3 DNA sequence: TGCAGTGCATACTCGGGGTTTCACACTGAAGCTTTCTTT. It is translated as CSAYSGFHTEAFF.

This clonotype was seen only a few times. V gene TRBV25-1 combines with J gene TRBJ2-5, with 9 bases aligning to TRBD1. Germline assignment: CDR1 MGHDK and CDR2 SYGVNS. The J segment lost 5 bases and the V segment lost 8 bases, leaving 9 bases of the junction unmatched. The CDR3 spans 14 residues. CDR3 sequence (DNA): TGTGCCAGCTCCCACACAGGGGGCTCGGAGACCCAGTACTTC. This gives the protein CASSHTGGSETQYF.

V and J are TRBV10-3 and TRBJ1-2; TRBD1 aligns across 7 bases. V shed 0 bases, J shed 5 bases, and the junction held 6 bases outside the gene matches. The CDR3 consists of 15 residues. Germline V gene data show CDR1 as ENHRY and CDR2 as SYGVKD. DNA of the CDR3: TGTGCCATCAGTGAGTCGACACAGGGGACATATGGCTACACCTTC. As protein: CAISESTQGTYGYTF.

V usage is TRBV7-9 and J usage is TRBJ2-5; 11 positions match TRBD2. Trimming took 8 bases from V and 1 from J; bases not matched to a gene: 3. CDR1 and CDR2 from the germline V gene are SEHNR and FQNEAQ (reference sequence). CDR3 length: 14 residues. As DNA, the CDR3 is TGTGCCAGCGGCGGGACTAGCGGCCAAGAGACCCAGTACTTC. Protein: CASGGTSGQETQYF. Drawing the rest from reference TRBV7-9 and TRBJ2-5, the complete variable domain is DTGVSQNPRHKITKRGQNVTFRCDPISEHNRLYWYRQTLGQGPEFLTYFQNEAQLEKSRLLSDRFSAERPKGSFSTLEIQRTEQGDSAMYLCASGGTSGQETQYFGPGTRLLVL.

This clonotype was counted ten times or more. The chain employs TRBV15 and TRBJ1-4; 7 bases are shared with TRBD1. Germline assignment: CDR1 LNHNV and CDR2 YYDKDF (reference sequence). The CDR3 has 16 amino acids. V trimming: 0 bases; J trimming: 2 bases; junction bases outside the gene matches: 3. The CDR3 loop is CATSRDKGQTNEKLFF. The DNA of the CDR3 is TGTGCCACCAGCAGAGATAAGGGACAGACTAATGAAAAACTGTTTTTT. The variable domain in full, completed from reference TRBV15 and TRBJ1-4, reads DAMVIQNPRYQVTQFGKPVTLSCSQTLNHNVMYWYQQKSSQAPKLLFHYYDKDFNNEADTPDNFQSRRPNTSFCFLDIRSPGLGDTAMYLCATSRDKGQTNEKLFFGSGTQLSVL.

This clonotype showed up many times. J is TRBJ1-3 and V is TRBV7-8; the match to TRBD1 covers 8 bases. J was trimmed by 4 bases and V by 5 bases; bases with no gene match: 7. CDR1 and CDR2 (germline): SGHVS, FQNEAQ. The CDR3 length is 15 residues. CDR3 region: CASSPQTGAGNTIYF. CDR3 nucleotides: TGTGCCAGCAGCCCCCAGACAGGGGCCGGAAACACCATATATTTT.

The chain recombines TRBV29-1 with TRBJ1-2, with TRBD1 identical over 9 bases. Trimming removed 7 bases from V and 3 bases from J; junction bases left unmatched: 12. This CDR3 contains 15 residues. Germline V gives CDR1 SQVTM, CDR2 ANQGSEA. CDR3 in amino acids: CSASSSGQGHYGYTF. The CDR3 nucleotides are TGCAGCGCCAGCAGCAGCGGACAGGGGCACTATGGCTACACCTTC.

The CDR3 nucleotides are TGTGCCAGCAGTGAATATGGTGGGTACAATGAGCAGTTCTTC. This encodes CASSEYGGYNEQFF. This rearrangement joins TRBV25-1 to TRBJ2-7; D not resolved. The closer fit of TRBJ2-1 to the DNA end suggests the J call may be wrong. There are 14 residues in the CDR3. Germline loops: CDR1 MGHDK, CDR2 SYGVNS.

This clonotype was counted at least ten times. The rearrangement links TRBV7-2 to TRBJ2-7, with a weak D call TRBD1 (5 bases). The CDR3 runs 15 residues. CDR1 is SGHTA and CDR2 is FQGNSA in the germline V gene. Deletions cut 3 bases from V and 3 bases from J, with 15 bases between. The CDR3 nucleotides are TGTGCCAGCAGCTTTGGGGCCTCTTCTATCTACGAGCAGTACTTC. This translates into CASSFGASSIYEQYF. Based on the CDR3 plus reference TRBV7-2 and TRBJ2-7, the full variable domain is GAGVSQSPSNKVTEKGKDVELRCDPISGHTALYWYRQSLGQGLEFLIYFQGNSAPDKSGLPSDRFSAERTGGSVSTLTIQRTQQEDSAVYLCASSFGASSIYEQYFGPGTRLTVT.

In this sample, this clonotype turned up a few times. The CDR3 nucleotides read TGTGCCAGCAGTTTGGGGGAGGATATCCACTTT. Translating it yields CASSLGEDIHF. The V gene is TRBV27, the J gene TRBJ1-6; tentative D call: TRBD1 (5 bases). The CDR3 extends over 11 amino acids. Germline CDR1 reads MNHEY; CDR2 reads SMNVEV (reference sequence). The germline V and J ends were trimmed by 3 bases and 17 bases, with 11 bases remaining between them.

This clonotype was counted ten times or more. The CDR3 sequence: CASSKTGLREQYF. The CDR3 coding sequence is TGTGCCAGCAGCAAAACAGGGCTGCGGGAGCAGTACTTC. This rearrangement joins TRBV7-2 to TRBJ2-7; TRBD1 might be the D (6 bases). Trimming left V 5 bases short and J 7 bases short, with 15 bases between. This CDR3 is 13 amino acids long. Germline V gives CDR1 SGHTA, CDR2 FQGNSA.